This T cell receptor (beta chain) was sequenced for a study of T cell responses to AZD1222 COVID-19 vaccine. Measured with immunoSEQ multiplex PCR; TCRdb has only the in-frame clones, and not every one. The table has approximately 140,000 clones, 91% seen once; the top ten hold 2.5% to 3.5%. Germline V gene data show CDR1 as MDHEN and CDR2 as SYDVKM. This CDR3 is 15 amino acids long. Trimming cost V 5 bases and J 5 bases; bases outside gene matches: 8. This clone was counted a single time. The sample was peripheral blood, taken on day 0 of AZD1222 vaccination. The TCR comes from an adult in good health. This sequence joins TRBV28 and TRBJ1-5; TRBD1 aligns across 8 bases. The CDR3 DNA is TGTGCCAGCAGTCAGAAGGACAGGGTCTATCAGCCCCAGCATTTT. Protein product: CASSQKDRVYQPQHF.